The sequence of this TCR beta chain was determined in a study of blood T cell repertoires in COVID-19. Study at large: COVID-19 samples from acute and convalescent phases originated in the United States, Italy and Spain. PBMCs, B-cell-depleted T cells, or T cells provided the cDNA or gDNA that made up the material.

V lost 6 bases to trimming and J lost 6 bases, with 15 bases between them. Per the germline V gene, CDR1 is MNHNY and CDR2 is SVGAGI (reference sequence). This CDR3 is built from 13 residues. As originally analysed: Quantification of nucleated cells was approximated via reference gene primer amplification. Method: immunoSEQ multiplex PCR; TCRdb's copy keeps in-frame clones and lacks some. That table furnishes V, J and clone size, whereas the DNA furnished D and trimming. This sample has roughly 81,000 clones, with about 85% found just once. The table lists this clone with a few counts. The clonotype comes from a woman aged 70-85 years with acute or convalescent COVID-19. The chain combines TRBV6-6 with TRBJ2-7, with D perhaps matching TRBD2 (6 bases). The sample taken for sequencing was peripheral blood. The DNA for the CDR3 is TGTGCCAGCAGCAACGCCCGGGGGTTCGAGCAGTACTTC. The encoded protein is CASSNARGFEQYF.